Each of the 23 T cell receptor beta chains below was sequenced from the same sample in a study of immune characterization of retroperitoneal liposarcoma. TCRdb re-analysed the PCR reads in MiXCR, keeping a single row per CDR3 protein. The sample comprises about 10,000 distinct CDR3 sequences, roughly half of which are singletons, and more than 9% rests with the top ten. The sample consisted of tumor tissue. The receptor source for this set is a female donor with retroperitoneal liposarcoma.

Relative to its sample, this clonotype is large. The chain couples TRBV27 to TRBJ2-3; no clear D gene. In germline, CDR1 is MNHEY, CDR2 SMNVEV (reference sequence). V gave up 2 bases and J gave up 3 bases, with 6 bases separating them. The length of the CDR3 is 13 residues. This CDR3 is CASSLNPTDTQYF. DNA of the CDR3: TGTGCCAGCAGTTTAAACCCTACAGATACGCAGTATTTT.

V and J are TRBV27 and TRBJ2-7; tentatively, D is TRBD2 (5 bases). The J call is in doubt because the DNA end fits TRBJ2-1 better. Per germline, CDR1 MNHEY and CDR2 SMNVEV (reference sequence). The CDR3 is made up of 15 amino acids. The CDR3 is CASSQTRDGLNEQFF. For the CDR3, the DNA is TGTGCCAGCAGTCAAACTAGAGACGGACTGAATGAGCAGTTCTTC.

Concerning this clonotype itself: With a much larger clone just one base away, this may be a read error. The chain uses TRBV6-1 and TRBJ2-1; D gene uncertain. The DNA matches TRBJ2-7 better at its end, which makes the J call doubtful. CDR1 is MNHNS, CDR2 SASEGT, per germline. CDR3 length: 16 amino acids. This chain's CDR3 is CASSERQVSSYNEQYF. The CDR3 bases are TGTGCCAGCAGTGAACGGCAGGTTAGCTCCTACAATGAGCAGTACTTC.

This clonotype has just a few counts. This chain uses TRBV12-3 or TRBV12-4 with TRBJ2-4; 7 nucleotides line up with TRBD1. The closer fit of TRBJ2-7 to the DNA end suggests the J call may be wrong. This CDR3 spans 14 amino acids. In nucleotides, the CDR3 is TGTGCCAGCAGTCCGACAGGGAGAATCTACGAGCAGTACTTC. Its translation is CASSPTGRIYEQYF.

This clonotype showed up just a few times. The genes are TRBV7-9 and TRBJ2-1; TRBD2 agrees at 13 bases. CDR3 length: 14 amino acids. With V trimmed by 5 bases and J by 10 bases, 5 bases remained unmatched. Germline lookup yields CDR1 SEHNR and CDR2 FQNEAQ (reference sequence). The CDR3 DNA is TGTGCCAGCAGCCGGACTAGCGGGAGCTACGAGCAGTTCTTC. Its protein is CASSRTSGSYEQFF. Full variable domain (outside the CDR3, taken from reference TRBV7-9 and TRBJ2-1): DTGVSQNPRHKITKRGQNVTFRCDPISEHNRLYWYRQTLGQGPEFLTYFQNEAQLEKSRLLSDRFSAERPKGSFSTLEIQRTEQGDSAMYLCASSRTSGSYEQFFGPGTRLTVL.

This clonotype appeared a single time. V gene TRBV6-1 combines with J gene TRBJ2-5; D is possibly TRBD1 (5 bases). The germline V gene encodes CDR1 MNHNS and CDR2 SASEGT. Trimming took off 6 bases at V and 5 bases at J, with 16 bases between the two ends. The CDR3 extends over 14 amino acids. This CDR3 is CASSQNQGSETQYF. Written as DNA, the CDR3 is TGTGCCAGCAGCCAAAACCAGGGTTCGGAGACCCAGTACTTC.

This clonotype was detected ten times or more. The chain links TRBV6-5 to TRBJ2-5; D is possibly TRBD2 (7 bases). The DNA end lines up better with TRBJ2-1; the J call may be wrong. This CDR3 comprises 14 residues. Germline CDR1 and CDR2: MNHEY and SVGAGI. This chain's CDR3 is CASSYSRGAPEQFF. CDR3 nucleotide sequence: TGTGCCAGCAGTTACAGTCGGGGGGCGCCCGAGCAGTTCTTC.

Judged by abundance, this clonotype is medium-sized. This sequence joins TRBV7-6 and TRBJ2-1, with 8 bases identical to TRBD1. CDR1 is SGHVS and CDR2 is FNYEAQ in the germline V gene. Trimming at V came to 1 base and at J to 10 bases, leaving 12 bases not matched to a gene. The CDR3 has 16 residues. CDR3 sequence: CASSLVSGQGPYEQFF. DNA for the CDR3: TGTGCCAGCAGCTTAGTTTCCGGACAGGGTCCCTACGAGCAGTTCTTC.

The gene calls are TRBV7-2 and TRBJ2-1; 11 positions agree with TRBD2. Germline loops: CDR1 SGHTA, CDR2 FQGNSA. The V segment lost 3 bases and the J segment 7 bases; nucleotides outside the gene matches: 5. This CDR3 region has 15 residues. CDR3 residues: CASSFFSGRENEQFF. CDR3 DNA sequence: TGTGCCAGCAGCTTCTTTAGCGGGAGGGAAAATGAGCAGTTCTTC. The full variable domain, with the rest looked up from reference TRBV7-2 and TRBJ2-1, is GAGVSQSPSNKVTEKGKDVELRCDPISGHTALYWYRQSLGQGLEFLIYFQGNSAPDKSGLPSDRFSAERTGGSVSTLTIQRTQQEDSAVYLCASSFFSGRENEQFFGPGTRLTVL.

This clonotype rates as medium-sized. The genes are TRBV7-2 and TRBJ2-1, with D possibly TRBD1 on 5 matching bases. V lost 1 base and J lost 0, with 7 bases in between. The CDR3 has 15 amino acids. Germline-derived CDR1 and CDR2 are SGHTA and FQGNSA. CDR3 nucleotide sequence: TGTGCCAGCAGCTTAGACACAGGCTCCTACAATGAGCAGTTCTTC. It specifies CASSLDTGSYNEQFF.

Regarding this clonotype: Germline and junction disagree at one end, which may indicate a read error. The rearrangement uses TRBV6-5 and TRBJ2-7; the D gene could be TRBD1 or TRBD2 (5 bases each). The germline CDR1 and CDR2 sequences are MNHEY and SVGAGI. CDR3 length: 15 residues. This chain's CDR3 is CASSYDSGRRYERYF. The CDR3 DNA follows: TGTGCCAGCAGCTACGACTCGGGACGGCGCTACGAGCGGTACTTC.

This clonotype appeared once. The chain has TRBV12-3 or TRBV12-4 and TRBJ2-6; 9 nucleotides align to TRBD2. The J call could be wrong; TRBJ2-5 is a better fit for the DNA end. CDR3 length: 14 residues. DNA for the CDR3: TGTGCCAGCAGCCGACTAGCGGACCAAGAGACCCAGTACTTC. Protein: CASSRLADQETQYF.

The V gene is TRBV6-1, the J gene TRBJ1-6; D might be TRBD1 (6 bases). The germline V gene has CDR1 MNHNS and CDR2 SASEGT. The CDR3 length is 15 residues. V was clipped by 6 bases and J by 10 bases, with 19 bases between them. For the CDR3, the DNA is TGTGCCAGCAGGGCCCTACAGGGAGCGGAGTCACCCCTCCACTTT. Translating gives CASRALQGAESPLHF.

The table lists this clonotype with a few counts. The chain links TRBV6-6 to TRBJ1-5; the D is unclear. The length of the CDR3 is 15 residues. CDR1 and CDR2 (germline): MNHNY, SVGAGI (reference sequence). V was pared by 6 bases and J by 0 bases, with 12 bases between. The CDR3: CASRYSTNSNQPQHF. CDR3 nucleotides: TGTGCCAGCAGATACAGCACGAATAGCAATCAGCCCCAGCATTTT.

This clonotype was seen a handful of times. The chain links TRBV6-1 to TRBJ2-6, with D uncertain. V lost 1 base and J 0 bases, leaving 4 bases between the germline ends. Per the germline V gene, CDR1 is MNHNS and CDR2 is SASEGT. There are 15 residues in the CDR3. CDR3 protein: CASSEGGSGANVLTF. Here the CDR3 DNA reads TGTGCCAGCAGTGAAGGGGGCTCTGGGGCCAACGTCCTGACTTTC.

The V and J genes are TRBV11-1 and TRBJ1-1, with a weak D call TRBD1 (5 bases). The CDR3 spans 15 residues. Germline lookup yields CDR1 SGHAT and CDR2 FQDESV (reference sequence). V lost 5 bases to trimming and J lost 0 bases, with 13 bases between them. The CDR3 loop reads CASSTRTRMNTEAFF. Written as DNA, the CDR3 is TGTGCCAGCAGCACTAGGACAAGAATGAACACTGAAGCTTTCTTT.

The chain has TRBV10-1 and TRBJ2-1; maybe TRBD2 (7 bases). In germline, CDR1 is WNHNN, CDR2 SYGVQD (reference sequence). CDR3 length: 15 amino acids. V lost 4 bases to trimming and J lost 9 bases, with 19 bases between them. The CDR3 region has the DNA TGCGCCAGCAGTGTGGGGGGGGGGGGGGCGGGTGAGCAGTTCTTC. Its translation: CASSVGGGGAGEQFF.

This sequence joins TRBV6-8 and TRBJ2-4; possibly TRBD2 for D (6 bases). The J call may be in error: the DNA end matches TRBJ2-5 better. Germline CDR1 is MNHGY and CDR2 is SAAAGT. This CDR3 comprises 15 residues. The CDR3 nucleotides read TGTGCCAGCAGTTACGGGGGGACTGTACAAGAGACCCAGTACTTC. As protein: CASSYGGTVQETQYF.

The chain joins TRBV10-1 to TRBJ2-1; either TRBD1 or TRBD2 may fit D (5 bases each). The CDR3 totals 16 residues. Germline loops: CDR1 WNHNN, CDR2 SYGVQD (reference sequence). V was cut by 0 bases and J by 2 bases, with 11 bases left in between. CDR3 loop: CASSESRGAAYNEQFF. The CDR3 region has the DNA TGCGCCAGCAGTGAGTCTCGAGGGGCGGCCTACAATGAGCAGTTCTTC.

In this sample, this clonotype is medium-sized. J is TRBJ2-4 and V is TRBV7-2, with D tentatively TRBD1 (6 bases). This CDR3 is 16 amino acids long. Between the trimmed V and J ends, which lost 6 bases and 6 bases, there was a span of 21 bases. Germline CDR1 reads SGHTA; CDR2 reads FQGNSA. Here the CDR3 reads CASSSDRSLALNIQYF. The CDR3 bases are TGTGCCAGCAGTTCGGACAGAAGCTTAGCGTTAAACATTCAGTACTTC.

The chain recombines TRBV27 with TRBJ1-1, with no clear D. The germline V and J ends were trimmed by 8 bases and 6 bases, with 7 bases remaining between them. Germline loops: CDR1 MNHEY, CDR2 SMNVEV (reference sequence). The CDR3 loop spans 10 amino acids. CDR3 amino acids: CASGWPEAFF. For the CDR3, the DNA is TGTGCCAGCGGGTGGCCTGAAGCTTTCTTT.

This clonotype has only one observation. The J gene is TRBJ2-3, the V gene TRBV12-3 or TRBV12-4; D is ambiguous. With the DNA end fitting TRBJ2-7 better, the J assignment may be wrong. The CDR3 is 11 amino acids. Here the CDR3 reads CASSAVKEQYF. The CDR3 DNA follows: TGTGCCAGCAGTGCAGTAAAGGAGCAGTACTTC.

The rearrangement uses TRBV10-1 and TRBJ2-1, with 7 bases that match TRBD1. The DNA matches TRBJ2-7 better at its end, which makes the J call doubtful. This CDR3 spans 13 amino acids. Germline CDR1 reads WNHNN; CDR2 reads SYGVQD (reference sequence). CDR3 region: CASSRDRSYEQYF. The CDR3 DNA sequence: TGCGCCAGCAGCCGGGACAGAAGTTACGAGCAGTACTTC.